The clone carrying this T cell receptor (beta chain) appeared a few times. What it binds is unknown. These data belong to a study of cytomegalovirus exposure and HLA in healthy donors. Regarding the study as a whole: Later analysis identified 16,951 TCR beta sequences associated with HLA alleles, using a false discovery rate threshold of 0.05.

In germline, CDR1 is MNHEY, CDR2 SVGAGI. V dropped 2 bases and J dropped 3; count of bases not matched to a gene: 6. This CDR3 has 16 amino acids. The PCR ran on 60 Vbeta and 13 Jbeta primers. Sequencing used immunoSEQ multiplex PCR; TCRdb keeps in-frame clones, though not all of them. This table holds fewer than 250,000 clones, 76% found once. The clonotype originates from a man aged 18 to 35 in good health and CMV-seronegative. The chain employs TRBV6-5 and TRBJ2-2, with 7 nucleotides matching TRBD1. Sequenced input: PBMCs. The CDR3 DNA reads as TGTGCCAGCAGTTACCGGGACAGACCAGACACCGGGGAGCTGTTTTTT. Translated, it gives CASSYRDRPDTGELFF.